The present TCR beta chain was sequenced within a study of neurological immune-mediated disorders. Study conclusions and caveats: Across subjects, no CDR3 amino acid sequence appeared in expanded clones of more than one subject, a finding that suggested private repertoires in all groups.

Many counts were recorded for this clonotype. The antigen is not known. The germline gives CDR1 DFQATT, CDR2 SNEGSKA (reference sequence). Trimming at V came to 6 bases and at J to 10 bases, leaving 13 bases not matched to a gene. The CDR3 covers 15 residues. By 5'RACE with 10-nucleotide random UMIs, the cDNA was made. Every sequencing run produced over 190 million TCR-beta sequences that came from 15-18 subjects. TCRdb re-derived calls from the 5' RACE reads in MiXCR, one entry per CDR3 protein. In the table there are about 59,000 distinct CDR3 sequences, approximately 25% of which are singletons. The time point is: technical triplicate 2. The unsorted libraries were generated from a total of 2 million PBMCs, which had been stored in RNAlater at -80 C.

The sample was PBMCs. The chain is built from TRBV20-1 and TRBJ2-2; 11 positions match TRBD2. The clonotype comes from a man aged 55 to 70 with HTLV-1-associated myelopathy (HAM/TSP). The DNA of the CDR3 is TGCAGTGCGCCAGAGGGGGCTAGCGGGAGGTCGGAGCTGTTTTTT. This gives the protein CSAPEGASGRSELFF.